A single sample is the source of the 18 T cell receptor beta chains below, sequenced in a study of blood T cell repertoires in COVID-19. Sequencing was performed with immunoSEQ multiplex PCR; in TCRdb, only in-frame clones are kept and a portion is missing. The repertoire holds 230,000 or so clones, with 86% as singletons. Material: PBMCs or T cells enriched from blood (not recorded which). These receptors were collected from a woman in her 40s with acute COVID-19.

This chain uses TRBV9 with TRBJ2-3; no definite D call. V was clipped by 0 bases and J by 2 bases, with 10 bases between them. CDR3 length equals 15 residues. Germline CDR1 reads SGDLS; CDR2 reads YYNGEE. The CDR3 DNA reads TGTGCCAGCAGCGTAGGGCCAGGTAACACAGATACGCAGTATTTT. Amino acids: CASSVGPGNTDTQYF.

The V gene is TRBV2, the J gene TRBJ1-5, with D possibly matching TRBD1 (5 bases). Germline V lookup: CDR1 SNHLY, CDR2 FYNNEI. The CDR3 sequence is 15 residues long. V was cut by 6 bases and J by 0 bases, with 12 bases left in between. The CDR3 bases are TGTGCCAGCAGCGGAGACAGCCTTAGCAATCAGCCCCAGCATTTT. It codes for CASSGDSLSNQPQHF.

The count of this clone is one. CDR3 DNA: TGTGCCAGCAGCCCCTACAGGGGTCGCAATCAGCCCCAGCATTTT. It encodes CASSPYRGRNQPQHF. This sequence joins TRBV7-6 and TRBJ1-5, with TRBD1 matching over 7 bases. Germline V gene data show CDR1 as SGHVS and CDR2 as FNYEAQ. This CDR3 region has 15 residues. The V segment lost 5 bases and the J segment 2 bases; nucleotides outside the gene matches: 6.

This clone is a singleton in its sample. The rearrangement links TRBV7-9 to TRBJ1-2; D perhaps matches TRBD1 (6 bases). The V gene's germline CDR1 is SEHNR and CDR2 FQNEAQ (reference sequence). The CDR3 has 17 residues. V lost 3 bases and J lost 2, with 19 bases in between. The CDR3 protein is CASSFSDRGANNYGYTF. In nucleotides, the CDR3 is TGTGCCAGCAGCTTCTCGGATCGGGGGGCCAACAACTATGGCTACACCTTC.

This clone was counted a few times. Germline is not matched at one junction end, which may reflect a read error. V gene TRBV7-7 combines with J gene TRBJ2-5; 14 bases line up with TRBD2. Germline V lookup: CDR1 SSHAT, CDR2 FNYEAQ (reference sequence). This CDR3 comprises 17 residues. This chain's CDR3 is CASSPKGTSGGKETQYF. The CDR3 DNA reads TGTGCTAGCAGCCCTAAAGGGACTAGCGGGGGTAAAGAGACCCAGTACTTC.

The chain uses TRBV19 and TRBJ1-6, with D possibly matching TRBD1 (6 bases). The germline CDR1 and CDR2 sequences are LNHDA and SQIVND (reference sequence). V dropped 6 bases and J dropped 5 bases, with 14 bases sitting between them. The CDR3 contains 15 residues. Written as DNA, the CDR3 is TGTGCCAGTAGCCCTTTGGGACAAGATAATTCACCCCTCCACTTT. This encodes CASSPLGQDNSPLHF. The complete variable domain, with remaining parts taken from reference TRBV19 and TRBJ1-6, reads DGGITQSPKYLFRKEGQNVTLSCEQNLNHDAMYWYRQDPGQGLRLIYYSQIVNDFQKGDIAEGYSVSREKKESFPLTVTSAQKNPTAFYLCASSPLGQDNSPLHFGNGTRLTVT.

The chain links TRBV30 to TRBJ1-1; possible D gene TRBD1, 6 bases. Germline V gene lookup returns CDR1 GTSNPN and CDR2 SVGIG (reference sequence). The CDR3 totals 12 residues. V lost 8 bases and J 7 bases, leaving 17 bases between the germline ends. The CDR3 DNA is TGTGCCCGGGGGGCAGGGAATGTTGAAGCTTTCTTT. Protein: CARGAGNVEAFF.

The chain couples TRBV19 to TRBJ2-1; TRBD2 agrees at 8 bases. CDR3 length: 15 amino acids. J was trimmed by 4 bases and V by 3 bases; bases with no gene match: 5. Germline CDR1 reads LNHDA; CDR2 reads SQIVND (reference sequence). CDR3 protein: CASSIGGGAYNEQFF. For the CDR3, the DNA is TGTGCCAGTAGTATCGGGGGGGGAGCTTACAATGAGCAGTTCTTC.

This clone was seen a few times. This chain links TRBV11-3 with TRBJ1-1, with 8 bases that match TRBD1. This CDR3 contains 15 residues. Germline V gives CDR1 SGHNT, CDR2 YENEEA. V lost 5 bases to trimming and J lost 1 base; unmatched junction nucleotides: 6. CDR3 nucleotide sequence: TGTGCCAGCAGCCCATTTCAGGGGGCGAACACTGAAGCTTTCTTT. Translating it yields CASSPFQGANTEAFF. Full variable domain (missing parts from reference TRBV11-3 and TRBJ1-1): EAGVVQSPRYKIIEKKQPVAFWCNPISGHNTLYWYLQNLGQGPELLIRYENEEAVDDSQLPKDRFSAERLKGVDSTLKIQPAELGDSAVYLCASSPFQGANTEAFFGQGTRLTVV.

This chain links TRBV9 with TRBJ1-2; D is perhaps TRBD1 (5 bases). Looked up from germline, CDR1 is SGDLS and CDR2 is YYNGEE. V was shortened by 0 bases and J by 6 bases, with 21 bases between the two germline ends. The CDR3 totals 17 residues. CDR3 region: CASSVVGRARPYDGYTF. The CDR3, as DNA: TGTGCCAGCAGCGTAGTGGGCAGGGCCCGACCATATGATGGCTACACCTTC.

The chain is built from TRBV18 and TRBJ2-2, with 7 bases identical to TRBD2. Germline-derived CDR1 and CDR2 are KGHSH and LQKENI. The CDR3 extends over 14 amino acids. V dropped 5 bases and J dropped 6; count of bases not matched to a gene: 6. The chain's CDR3 is CASSSSLAAGELFF. The CDR3 DNA reads as TGTGCCAGCTCATCATCCCTAGCGGCCGGGGAGCTGTTTTTT.

V is TRBV2 and J is TRBJ1-2; D is ambiguous. V gave up 4 bases and J gave up 0 bases, with 9 bases separating them. The CDR3 contains 14 residues. The germline CDR1 and CDR2 sequences are SNHLY and FYNNEI. The CDR3 DNA reads TGTGCCAGCAGTGTGGGCAGGACTAACTATGGCTACACCTTC. It yields the protein CASSVGRTNYGYTF.

The genes are TRBV7-9 and TRBJ1-2, with D unresolved. This CDR3 has 14 amino acids. Trimming stripped 5 bases from V and 8 bases from J, with 18 bases between. Germline V gene lookup returns CDR1 SEHNR and CDR2 FQNEAQ (reference sequence). CDR3 DNA sequence: TGTGCCAGCAGCCCCATATCGGGGTTCGACGGCTACACCTTC. Protein: CASSPISGFDGYTF.

CDR3 bases: TGTGCCAGCAGCCCAGGGCTTGGCAATCAGCCCCAGCATTTT. Protein sequence: CASSPGLGNQPQHF. The chain has TRBV7-2 and TRBJ1-5; maybe TRBD1 (5 bases). Trimming removed 5 bases from V and 2 bases from J, with 10 bases in between. Looked up from germline, CDR1 is SGHTA and CDR2 is FQGNSA. CDR3 length equals 14 residues.

V gene TRBV29-1 combines with J gene TRBJ1-1; 9 positions agree with TRBD1. The length of the CDR3 is 12 residues. Trimming cost V 5 bases and J 7 bases; bases outside gene matches: 5. Germline CDR1 SQVTM, CDR2 ANQGSEA. CDR3 nucleotides: TGCAGCGTTAAGACAGGGGGGTTTGAAGCTTTCTTT. It codes for CSVKTGGFEAFF.

The chain is built from TRBV28 and TRBJ1-5; TRBD1 is a possible D gene (5 bases). This CDR3 is 17 amino acids long. Germline V gene sequence: CDR1 MDHEN, CDR2 SYDVKM. V lost 7 bases and J 2 bases, leaving 21 bases between the germline ends. CDR3 coding DNA: TGTGCCAGCATCCCCCGGGACTTAATGGGGCGCAATCAGCCCCAGCATTTT. Protein product: CASIPRDLMGRNQPQHF. The variable domain in full, completed from reference TRBV28 and TRBJ1-5, reads DVKVTQSSRYLVKRTGEKVFLECVQDMDHENMFWYRQDPGLGLRLIYFSYDVKMKEKGDIPEGYSVSREKKERFSLILESASTNQTSMYLCASIPRDLMGRNQPQHFGDGTRLSIL.

A single count supports this clone. The chain combines TRBV15 with TRBJ1-4, with TRBD1 identical over 8 bases. Germline CDR1 LNHNV, CDR2 YYDKDF (reference sequence). J lost 3 bases, V lost 4 bases, and 4 bases had no gene match. The CDR3 covers 15 residues. Here the CDR3 DNA reads TGTGCCACCAGCATTCAGGGGGCAGCTAATGAAAAACTGTTTTTT. It yields the protein CATSIQGAANEKLFF.

This clone was picked up one time. The chain links TRBV10-3 to TRBJ1-1; D is possibly TRBD1 (6 bases). CDR1 is ENHRY and CDR2 is SYGVKD in the germline V gene. The CDR3 is made up of 14 amino acids. Trimming cost V 6 bases and J 1 base, with 12 bases left between them. Written as DNA, the CDR3 is TGTGCCATCAGACCCACAGGGAAGAACACTGAAGCTTTCTTT. It codes for CAIRPTGKNTEAFF.